This passage covers 24 T cell receptor beta chains from one sample sequenced in a study of beta chain features in type 1 diabetes (dated by TCRdb to the late 2010s). Summary of the overall study and its limitations: Type 1 diabetes patients showed a moderate but significant shortening of TCRB CDR3 length in all four CD4+ subsets.

No antigen is known for these receptors. The library relied on the immunoSEQ multiplex PCR assay. The High Capacity cDNA Reverse Transcription Kit was used to reverse transcribe all of the isolated RNA, meaning that expressed TCRB transcripts were what got sequenced. The source is immuneACCESS, and TCRdb retained only in-frame sequences with V and J called. Part of the clones is not carried over; for the studies checked, unresolved V genes explain less than half of this, and the remainder is unexplained. Counted in this sample were roughly 150,000 clones; roughly 10% of them appeared once. The ten largest make up around 0.64% of the sample. Sequencing was done on a sample of central memory CD4+ T cells from blood. Receptors were obtained from a woman aged 30 to 39 with type 1 diabetes.

This clone was picked up a small number of times. This chain uses TRBV29-1 with TRBJ2-3, with D unclear. Germline lookup yields CDR1 SQVTM and CDR2 ANQGSEA. This CDR3 region has 14 residues. Deletions cut 5 bases from V and 5 bases from J, with 17 bases between. This chain's CDR3 is CSVPDIGTGDTQYF. The CDR3, as DNA: TGCAGCGTTCCGGATATCGGCACGGGAGATACGCAGTATTTT.

The rearrangement uses TRBV19 and TRBJ2-1; 12 nucleotides agree with TRBD2. CDR1 is LNHDA, CDR2 SQIVND, per germline (reference sequence). CDR3 length: 16 amino acids. Germline trimming cut 3 bases from V and 4 bases from J; bases unmatched to any gene: 4. CDR3 coding DNA: TGTGCCAGTAGTATGGCCGGACTAGCGGGATACAATGAGCAGTTCTTC. Amino acid sequence: CASSMAGLAGYNEQFF. The full variable domain, with the rest looked up from reference TRBV19 and TRBJ2-1, is DGGITQSPKYLFRKEGQNVTLSCEQNLNHDAMYWYRQDPGQGLRLIYYSQIVNDFQKGDIAEGYSVSREKKESFPLTVTSAQKNPTAFYLCASSMAGLAGYNEQFFGPGTRLTVL.

This clone was seen only a few times. The chain uses TRBV29-1 and TRBJ1-1; possibly TRBD1 for D (5 bases). This CDR3 is 17 amino acids long. V lost 7 bases and J 1 base, leaving 25 bases between the germline ends. Germline V gene lookup returns CDR1 SQVTM and CDR2 ANQGSEA. The CDR3 DNA reads TGCAGCGCGGGGGGGGTACGACAGAAAATATCGAACACTGAAGCTTTCTTT. It specifies CSAGGVRQKISNTEAFF.

V is TRBV7-3 and J is TRBJ1-1; the match to TRBD1 covers 8 bases. CDR1 SGHTA and CDR2 FQGTGA come from the germline V gene. The CDR3 is made up of 13 amino acids. V was pared by 2 bases and J by 10 bases, with 6 bases of the junction left unmatched. CDR3 DNA: TGTGCCAGCAGCTTAGGACGTCAGGGGGCAGCTTTCTTT. Residues: CASSLGRQGAAFF.

Only a few counts were recorded for this clone. This chain's CDR3 is CASSQRFGRVNEQFF. The CDR3 nucleotides are TGTGCCAGCAGCCAACGGTTCGGGAGGGTCAATGAGCAGTTCTTC. The rearrangement links TRBV14 to TRBJ2-1; 8 bases agree with TRBD2. V dropped 2 bases and J dropped 6; count of bases not matched to a gene: 6. The CDR3 is 15 residues long. The germline CDR1 and CDR2 sequences are SGHDN and FVKESK. Variable domain in full (rest from reference TRBV14 and TRBJ2-1): EAGVTQFPSHSVIEKGQTVTLRCDPISGHDNLYWYRRVMGKEIKFLLHFVKESKQDESGMPNNRFLAERTGGTYSTLKVQPAELEDSGVYFCASSQRFGRVNEQFFGPGTRLTVL.

This clone was counted a few times. The chain uses TRBV11-3 and TRBJ2-5, with 9 bases lining up with TRBD2. V shed 3 bases, J shed 2 bases, and the junction held 4 bases outside the gene matches. This CDR3 is 15 amino acids long. Germline V gives CDR1 SGHNT, CDR2 YENEEA. CDR3 nucleotides: TGTGCCAGCAGCTTTGGGCTAGCGGGGCAAGAGACCCAGTACTTC. Protein sequence: CASSFGLAGQETQYF.

This clone occurred a few times. The chain has TRBV5-1 and TRBJ2-3; D is unclear. CDR3 length: 13 residues. Germline V CDR1 and CDR2: SGHRS, YFSETQ. The ends were cut back, 4 bases at V and 6 bases at J, with 12 bases in the middle. The CDR3 coding sequence is TGCGCCAGCAGCCTACAGCCCACGGATACGCAGTATTTT. This gives the protein CASSLQPTDTQYF. The full variable domain, its missing parts supplied by reference TRBV5-1 and TRBJ2-3, is KAGVTQTPRYLIKTRGQQVTLSCSPISGHRSVSWYQQTPGQGLQFLFEYFSETQRNKGNFPGRFSGRQFSNSRSEMNVSTLELGDSALYLCASSLQPTDTQYFGPGTRLTVL.

The chain joins TRBV21-1 to TRBJ2-7; TRBD1, the table's D call, lacks a check against the DNA. TRBV21-1 is termed a pseudogene. CDR3 length: 17 residues. The CDR3 loop reads CASSKGDRGRWFAEQYF. The CDR3 DNA reads as TGTGCCAGCAGCAAGGGGGACAGGGGGCGATGGTTTGCCGAGCAGTACTTC.

The sample holds a few counts of this clone. V usage is TRBV6-1 and J usage is TRBJ2-3; 9 bases line up with TRBD2. Germline CDR1 reads MNHNS; CDR2 reads SASEGT. Losses at the gene ends were 8 bases for V and 3 bases for J; bases not matched to a gene: 9. The CDR3 runs to 15 residues. The CDR3 loop reads CASAGGYGRTDTQYF. CDR3 DNA sequence: TGTGCCAGCGCGGGGGGGTACGGGCGAACAGATACGCAGTATTTT.

This clone appeared many times. The rearrangement links TRBV19 to TRBJ1-2; D might be TRBD1 (6 bases). Per germline, CDR1 LNHDA and CDR2 SQIVND (reference sequence). There are 15 residues in the CDR3. The ends were cut back, 3 bases at V and 2 bases at J, with 13 bases in the middle. The CDR3 protein is CASSIAHRANYGYTF. CDR3 DNA: TGTGCCAGTAGTATTGCCCACAGGGCGAACTATGGCTACACCTTC.

This clone appeared a few times. The rearrangement uses TRBV5-1 and TRBJ2-7; D uncertain. The V gene lost 4 bases and the J gene lost 0 bases, with 11 bases spanning the gap. The length of the CDR3 is 14 residues. Looked up from germline, CDR1 is SGHRS and CDR2 is YFSETQ. Here the CDR3 reads CASSRGATSYEQYF. The CDR3 DNA follows: TGCGCCAGCAGCCGAGGCGCCACCTCCTACGAGCAGTACTTC. The variable domain in full, completed from reference TRBV5-1 and TRBJ2-7, reads KAGVTQTPRYLIKTRGQQVTLSCSPISGHRSVSWYQQTPGQGLQFLFEYFSETQRNKGNFPGRFSGRQFSNSRSEMNVSTLELGDSALYLCASSRGATSYEQYFGPGTRLTVT.

This clone has just a few counts. This rearrangement joins TRBV5-1 to TRBJ2-5; the match to TRBD2 covers 9 bases. CDR1 SGHRS and CDR2 YFSETQ come from the germline V gene. This CDR3 is built from 15 residues. J lost 2 bases, V lost 7 bases, and 9 bases had no gene match. The CDR3 protein is CASGLAGWEQETQYF. The DNA of the CDR3 is TGCGCCAGCGGGCTAGCGGGATGGGAGCAAGAGACCCAGTACTTC.

J is TRBJ2-7 and V is TRBV27, with 11 bases lining up with TRBD2. From germline, CDR1 is MNHEY and CDR2 SMNVEV (reference sequence). V lost 3 bases to trimming and J lost 3 bases; unmatched junction nucleotides: 10. This CDR3 has 17 amino acids. The CDR3 loop is CASSFLGTSGGNYEQYF. The CDR3, as DNA: TGTGCCAGCAGTTTCCTCGGGACTAGCGGAGGTAACTACGAGCAGTACTTC.

The table lists this clone with a few counts. The V call is TRBV7-2, the J call TRBJ2-2; D perhaps matches TRBD2 (6 bases). Deletions cut 6 bases from V and 3 bases from J, with 11 bases between. The CDR3 runs 14 residues. CDR1 SGHTA and CDR2 FQGNSA come from the germline V gene. The CDR3: CASRGLSDTGELFF. DNA for the CDR3: TGTGCCAGCAGGGGACTCTCTGACACCGGGGAGCTGTTTTTT.

There are a few counts of this clone. The CDR3: CASSYGERTGVECTF. For the CDR3, the DNA is TGTGCCAGCAGTTACGGTGAGAGGACAGGGGTTGAGTGCACCTTC. The genes are TRBV6-5 and TRBJ1-2; 9 bases align to TRBD1. Germline CDR1 reads MNHEY; CDR2 reads SVGAGI. The CDR3 runs to 15 residues. Losses at the gene ends were 2 bases for V and 13 bases for J; bases not matched to a gene: 14.

This chain joins TRBV30 and TRBJ1-3, with D unresolved. The V end lost 4 bases, the J end lost 0 bases, and 7 bases lay between the germline ends. The CDR3 consists of 13 residues. Germline CDR1 is GTSNPN and CDR2 is SVGIG (reference sequence). CDR3 DNA sequence: TGTGCCTGGACTCTATCCTCTGGAAACACCATATATTTT. It yields the protein CAWTLSSGNTIYF.

This clone was observed a handful of times. This chain joins TRBV2 and TRBJ2-5; D perhaps matches TRBD1 (6 bases). This CDR3 has 14 residues. Looked up from germline, CDR1 is SNHLY and CDR2 is FYNNEI. With 4 bases removed from V and 2 bases from J, the gap between germline ends came to 11 bases. This chain's CDR3 is CASSVLTGQETQYF. In DNA form, the CDR3 reads TGTGCCAGCAGTGTACTAACAGGGCAAGAGACCCAGTACTTC. Complete variable domain (other parts from reference TRBV2 and TRBJ2-5): EPEVTQTPSHQVTQMGQEVILRCVPISNHLYFYWYRQILGQKVEFLVSFYNNEISEKSEIFDDQFSVERPDGSNFTLKIRSTKLEDSAMYFCASSVLTGQETQYFGPGTRLLVL.

This clone has just a few counts. The gene calls are TRBV28 and TRBJ1-1; TRBD1 might be the D (6 bases). Germline values: CDR1 MDHEN, CDR2 SYDVKM. There are 14 residues in the CDR3. With 6 bases removed from V and 4 bases from J, the gap between germline ends came to 15 bases. CDR3 residues: CASSWGGPGTEAFF. The DNA for the CDR3 is TGTGCCAGCAGCTGGGGGGGGCCAGGCACTGAAGCTTTCTTT.

This clone was observed a few times. CDR3 in amino acids: CASSLVGTGVSEQYF. CDR3 bases: TGTGCCAGCAGTTTGGTTGGGACAGGGGTATCCGAGCAGTACTTC. This chain uses TRBV28 with TRBJ2-7; 10 bases match TRBD1. With V trimmed by 3 bases and J by 6 bases, 8 bases remained unmatched. Germline V gives CDR1 MDHEN, CDR2 SYDVKM. The CDR3 has 15 amino acids. The complete variable domain, with remaining parts taken from reference TRBV28 and TRBJ2-7, reads DVKVTQSSRYLVKRTGEKVFLECVQDMDHENMFWYRQDPGLGLRLIYFSYDVKMKEKGDIPEGYSVSREKKERFSLILESASTNQTSMYLCASSLVGTGVSEQYFGPGTRLTVT.

The chain carries TRBV11-2 and TRBJ1-1, with TRBD1 matching 8 bases. Losses at the gene ends were 6 bases for V and 4 bases for J; bases not matched to a gene: 7. The CDR3 is 14 residues long. Germline V gives CDR1 SGHAT, CDR2 FQNNGV. The CDR3 sequence is CASSADRDSTEAFF. The CDR3 DNA reads as TGTGCCAGCAGTGCGGACAGGGATAGCACTGAAGCTTTCTTT.

The chain combines TRBV2 with TRBJ1-5; D gene unclear. Germline CDR1 is SNHLY and CDR2 is FYNNEI. CDR3 length: 13 residues. V was trimmed by 0 bases and J by 9 bases, leaving 9 bases between them. The CDR3: CASSEANSPPQHF. The DNA of the CDR3 is TGTGCCAGCAGTGAAGCGAATAGTCCGCCCCAGCATTTT.

The gene calls are TRBV7-9 and TRBJ2-6; D gene uncertain. CDR1 is SEHNR and CDR2 is FQNEAQ in the germline V gene (reference sequence). The ends were cut back, 3 bases at V and 0 bases at J, with 6 bases in the middle. CDR3 length: 15 residues. CDR3 in DNA: TGTGCCAGCAGCTTCAGTAACTCTGGGGCCAACGTCCTGACTTTC. Translation: CASSFSNSGANVLTF.

This chain joins TRBV18 and TRBJ2-6, with D possibly TRBD1 on 6 matching bases. Looked up from germline, CDR1 is KGHSH and CDR2 is LQKENI. Trimming removed 0 bases from V and 0 bases from J, with 9 bases in between. CDR3 length: 17 amino acids. CDR3 DNA: TGTGCCAGCTCACCACCGACAGGCCTCTCTGGGGCCAACGTCCTGACTTTC. As protein: CASSPPTGLSGANVLTF.

The chain employs TRBV5-1 and TRBJ2-7, with D perhaps matching TRBD2 (6 bases). Germline CDR1 SGHRS, CDR2 YFSETQ. The CDR3 runs 14 residues. V lost 0 bases and J lost 2, with 9 bases in between. CDR3 DNA sequence: TGCGCCAGCAGCTTGGGACTAGGGGCCTACGAGCAGTACTTC. Its protein product is CASSLGLGAYEQYF.